One sample yielded the 20 T cell receptor beta chains listed below, sequenced in a study of blood T cells in healthy people across ages. Combining a sample-barcoded 5' primer with a J-beta primer mix, a second PCR ran for about 7 to 11 cycles. TCRdb itself ran the 5' RACE reads through MiXCR, one entry per CDR3 protein. Among approximately 780,000 distinct CDR3 sequences listed, roughly 25% were seen once. Another study also made use of these data, one on T cells of mothers and their children.

Sequencing was done on a sample of blood. Source of these receptors: a boy aged 5-17 years in good health.

This clonotype appeared a few times. The chain joins TRBV5-1 to TRBJ2-5; D may be TRBD2 (5 bases). Between the trimmed V and J ends, which lost 0 bases and 5 bases, there was a span of 11 bases. Germline V CDR1 and CDR2: SGHRS, YFSETQ. CDR3 size: 14 residues. The CDR3 sequence: CASSLAERLETQYF. The CDR3 DNA reads TGCGCCAGCAGCTTGGCGGAGCGGCTGGAGACCCAGTACTTC.

This clonotype was seen at least ten times. The genes are TRBV14 and TRBJ2-5; 8 bases are shared with TRBD1. CDR3 length equals 14 residues. Trimming cost V 6 bases and J 2 bases; bases outside gene matches: 5. The V gene's germline CDR1 is SGHDN and CDR2 FVKESK. The CDR3 nucleotides are TGTGCCAGCAGTCGGACAGGGCTACAAGAGACCCAGTACTTC. Residues: CASSRTGLQETQYF.

This clonotype has just a few counts. The chain combines TRBV12-3 or TRBV12-4 with TRBJ2-5; 7 bases match TRBD1. J gave up 3 bases and V 6 bases, and 10 bases lay outside the gene matches. The CDR3 is 15 amino acids. The CDR3, as DNA: TGTGCCAGCAGCCAATACCCTGACAGGGAAGAGACCCAGTACTTC. Translated: CASSQYPDREETQYF.

The V call is TRBV12-3 or TRBV12-4, the J call TRBJ1-1; no reliable D call. The CDR3 has 14 amino acids. Trimming shortened V by 6 bases and J by 0 bases, and 11 bases separated the two germline ends. The chain's CDR3 is CASRVGSLNTEAFF. Written as DNA, the CDR3 is TGTGCCAGCAGGGTGGGGTCGTTGAACACTGAAGCTTTCTTT.

The V call is TRBV7-2, the J call TRBJ2-5; D gene ambiguous. V lost 6 bases and J lost 4, with 6 bases in between. Germline V gene data show CDR1 as SGHTA and CDR2 as FQGNSA. The length of the CDR3 is 11 residues. The CDR3 sequence: CASRNTETQYF. In DNA form, the CDR3 reads TGTGCCAGCAGAAATACAGAGACCCAGTACTTC.

The table lists this clonotype with a count of one. The chain combines TRBV6-1 with TRBJ2-5, with TRBD2 matching 9 bases. Germline CDR1 and CDR2: MNHNS and SASEGT. V gave up 6 bases and J gave up 5 bases; unmatched junction bases: 16. CDR3 length: 17 amino acids. CDR3 nucleotides: TGTGCCAGCAGCCGGGTAGGGGAGCGGGGGGCTAAGGAGACCCAGTACTTC. Translating it yields CASSRVGERGAKETQYF.

This clonotype was seen more than once but under ten times. This chain links TRBV20-1 with TRBJ2-3; 8 nucleotides line up with TRBD1. CDR3 length equals 16 residues. The V gene end was trimmed by 2 bases and the J gene end by 0 bases; junction bases not matched to a gene: 7. Germline CDR1 is DFQATT and CDR2 is SNEGSKA (reference sequence). CDR3: CSARSIGQGSTDTQYF. The CDR3 DNA is TGCAGTGCTAGAAGTATCGGACAGGGCAGCACAGATACGCAGTATTTT.

Here the CDR3 DNA reads TGTGCCAGCAGTTACGGACGGAGCACAGATACGCAGTATTTT. This sequence encodes CASSYGRSTDTQYF. The gene calls are TRBV28 and TRBJ2-3, with D unclear. Per the germline V gene, CDR1 is MDHEN and CDR2 is SYDVKM. There are 14 residues in the CDR3. The ends were cut back, 4 bases at V and 0 bases at J, with 8 bases in the middle.

This clonotype was seen repeatedly, ten times or more. The V gene is TRBV6-5, the J gene TRBJ2-1; the match to TRBD2 covers 10 bases. Germline assignment: CDR1 MNHEY and CDR2 SVGAGI. After removal of 7 bases from V and 7 bases from J, the junction contained 7 bases not matched to a gene. The CDR3 has 14 residues. The CDR3 region is CASKERGGGNEQFF. The CDR3 nucleotides read TGTGCCAGCAAAGAGCGGGGGGGAGGAAATGAGCAGTTCTTC.

Ten or more counts support this clonotype. One end of the junction does not line up with germline, which may come from a read error. CDR3 protein: CASSLGVSNQPQHF. Here the CDR3 DNA reads TGTGCCAGCAGCTTAGGGGTTAGCAATCAGCCCCAGCATTTT. The chain combines TRBV5-1 with TRBJ1-5; tentative D call: TRBD1 (5 bases). Per the germline V gene, CDR1 is SGHRS and CDR2 is YFSETQ. The CDR3 loop spans 14 amino acids.

This rearrangement joins TRBV6-2 or TRBV6-3 to TRBJ2-3; tentatively, D is TRBD2 (5 bases). The CDR3 is made up of 14 amino acids. Trimming cost V 0 bases and J 3 bases, with 7 bases left between them. Germline CDR1 MNHEY, CDR2 SVGEGT. This chain's CDR3 is CASSYSGLTDTQYF. The CDR3 DNA follows: TGTGCCAGCAGTTACTCCGGACTGACAGATACGCAGTATTTT.

Many counts were recorded for this clonotype. This rearrangement joins TRBV28 to TRBJ2-5; no clear D. Trimming removed 6 bases from V and 3 bases from J, with 8 bases in between. CDR1 MDHEN and CDR2 SYDVKM come from the germline V gene. The CDR3 runs 12 residues. The CDR3 bases are TGTGCCAGCAGCTTAAGGGAAGAGACCCAGTACTTC. Translation: CASSLREETQYF.

In regard to this clonotype: One end of the junction does not line up with germline, which may come from a read error. The chain carries TRBV15 and TRBJ2-7, with a weak D call TRBD1 (6 bases). This CDR3 contains 15 residues. The germline V gene encodes CDR1 LNHNV and CDR2 YYDKDF (reference sequence). DNA for the CDR3: TGTGCCACCAGCGGAGATCGGACAGACACCTACGAGCAGTACTTC. Translated: CATSGDRTDTYEQYF. The full variable domain, rest sourced from reference TRBV15 and TRBJ2-7, is DAMVIQNPRYQVTQFGKPVTLSCSQTLNHNVMYWYQQKSSQAPKLLFHYYDKDFNNEADTPDNFQSRRPNTSFCFLDIRSPGLGDTAMYLCATSGDRTDTYEQYFGPGTRLTVT.

The rearrangement links TRBV18 to TRBJ2-5; weak D call: TRBD1 (5 bases). V lost 5 bases, J lost 1 base, and 17 bases lay in between. CDR1 and CDR2 (germline): KGHSH, LQKENI. The length of the CDR3 is 16 residues. DNA for the CDR3: TGTGCCAGCTCATCGACCCAAGGACACTTCCAAGAGACCCAGTACTTC. Translating gives CASSSTQGHFQETQYF. The full variable domain, its missing parts supplied by reference TRBV18 and TRBJ2-5, is NAGVMQNPRHLVRRRGQEARLRCSPMKGHSHVYWYRQLPEEGLKFMVYLQKENIIDESGMPKERFSAEFPKEGPSILRIQQVVRGDSAAYFCASSSTQGHFQETQYFGPGTRLLVL.

The CDR3 DNA reads TGTGCCAGCAGTGGACAGGGCATCTCTGGAAACACCATATATTTT. Translating gives CASSGQGISGNTIYF. This chain uses TRBV12-3 or TRBV12-4 with TRBJ1-3; 8 positions match TRBD1. V was pared by 5 bases and J by 0 bases, with 3 bases of the junction left unmatched. The CDR3 sequence is 15 residues long.

This rearrangement joins TRBV20-1 to TRBJ1-1; D unresolved. Germline V lookup: CDR1 DFQATT, CDR2 SNEGSKA (reference sequence). Trimming took 5 bases from V and 4 from J, leaving 17 bases between them. This CDR3 has 14 amino acids. CDR3 in DNA: TGCAGTGCTTTACCGGGCCTCCCGGGCACTGAAGCTTTCTTT. This gives the protein CSALPGLPGTEAFF.

This clonotype occurred a few times. Here the CDR3 DNA reads TGTGCCAGCAGCTTAAAGTGGGGAGGACTCCTAAGCTCCTACAATGAGCAGTTCTTC. Residues: CASSLKWGGLLSSYNEQFF. The rearrangement uses TRBV7-2 and TRBJ2-1, with a possible D match to TRBD2 (6 bases). This CDR3 region has 19 residues. Germline V gene lookup returns CDR1 SGHTA and CDR2 FQGNSA. Trimming shortened V by 2 bases and J by 0 bases, and 20 bases separated the two germline ends.

This clonotype came up a few times. The V gene is TRBV5-1, the J gene TRBJ1-2, with TRBD1 as a possible D gene (5 bases). This CDR3 comprises 17 residues. Germline V gene data show CDR1 as SGHRS and CDR2 as YFSETQ. The V gene lost 0 bases and the J gene lost 3 bases, with 18 bases spanning the gap. CDR3 nucleotide sequence: TGCGCCAGCAGCTTGGAGAGCTCCCAGGGAGGAGACTATGGCTACACCTTC. The encoded protein is CASSLESSQGGDYGYTF.

The V gene is TRBV3-1, the J gene TRBJ2-1; D possibly corresponds to TRBD2 (6 bases). The V and J ends lost 7 bases and 5 bases respectively, with 18 bases between them. Germline values: CDR1 LGHDT, CDR2 YNNKEL (reference sequence). This CDR3 has 15 amino acids. DNA for the CDR3: TGTGCCAGCACCCCAGGCCTAGGAGGGAACAATGAGCAGTTCTTC. This gives the protein CASTPGLGGNNEQFF.

This clonotype was picked up a small number of times. At one boundary the junction diverges from the germline segment, which might be a read error. This chain connects TRBV7-3 to TRBJ2-1, with TRBD2 matching 7 bases. The germline V gene has CDR1 SGHTA and CDR2 FQGTGA. The CDR3 sequence is 14 residues long. The CDR3 loop is CASSSGDYYSEQFF. The CDR3 coding sequence is TGTGCCAGCAGCTCGGGGGACTACTACAGTGAGCAGTTCTTC.